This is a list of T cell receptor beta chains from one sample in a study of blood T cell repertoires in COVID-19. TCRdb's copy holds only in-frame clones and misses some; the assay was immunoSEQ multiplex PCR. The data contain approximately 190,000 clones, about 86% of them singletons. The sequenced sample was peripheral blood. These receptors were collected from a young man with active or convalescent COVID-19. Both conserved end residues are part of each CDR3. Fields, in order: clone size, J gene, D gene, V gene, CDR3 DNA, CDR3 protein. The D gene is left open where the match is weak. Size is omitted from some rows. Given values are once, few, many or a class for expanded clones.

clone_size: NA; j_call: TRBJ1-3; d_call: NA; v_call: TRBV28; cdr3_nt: TGTGCCAGCCTTGGACCGGACACCCTCTCTGGAAACACCATATATTTT; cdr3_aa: CASLGPDTLSGNTIYF
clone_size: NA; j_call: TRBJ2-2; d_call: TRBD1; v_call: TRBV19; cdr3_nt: TGTGCCAGTACCCAGGACAGGGCTAACACCGGGGAGCTGTTTTTT; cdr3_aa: CASTQDRANTGELFF
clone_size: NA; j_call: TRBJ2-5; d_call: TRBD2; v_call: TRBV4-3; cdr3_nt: TGCGCCAGCAGCCAAGATTTCGTAGGGTGGGAGGGCCCCCGAGAGACCCAGTACTTC; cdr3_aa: CASSQDFVGWEGPRETQYF
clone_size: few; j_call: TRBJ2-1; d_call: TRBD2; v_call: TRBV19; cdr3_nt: TGTGCCAGTAGTACCTACACACTAGCGGGAATATTGAAACGGTTCTTC; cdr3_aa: CASSTYTLAGILKRFF
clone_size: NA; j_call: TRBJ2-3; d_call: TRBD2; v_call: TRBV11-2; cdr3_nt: TGTGCCAGCAGCTGGAGACTAGCGGGCACAGATACGCAGTATTTT; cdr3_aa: CASSWRLAGTDTQYF
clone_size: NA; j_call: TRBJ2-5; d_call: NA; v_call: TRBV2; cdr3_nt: TGTGCCAGCAGTGATGGCCAGGGTGAGACCCAGTACTTC; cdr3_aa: CASSDGQGETQYF
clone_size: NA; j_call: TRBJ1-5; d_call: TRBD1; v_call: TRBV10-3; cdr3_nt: TGTGCCATCAGTCCAGGACAGGGCAATCAGCCCCAGCATTTT; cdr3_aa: CAISPGQGNQPQHF
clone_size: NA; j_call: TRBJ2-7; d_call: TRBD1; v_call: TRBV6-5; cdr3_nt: TGTGCCAGCAGTCCAGGACAGGTCCTCTCCTACGAGCAGTACTTC; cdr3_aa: CASSPGQVLSYEQYF
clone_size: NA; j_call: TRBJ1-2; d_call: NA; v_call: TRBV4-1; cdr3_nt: TGCGCCAGCTCGGGGGGAGTCTATGGCTACACCTTC; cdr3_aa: CASSGGVYGYTF
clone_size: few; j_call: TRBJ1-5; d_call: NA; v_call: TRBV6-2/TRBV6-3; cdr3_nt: TGTGCCAGCAGTTACTCTCGACGGCTTGGCGGAGGAGGGACCAATCAGCCCCAGCATTTT; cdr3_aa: CASSYSRRLGGGGTNQPQHF
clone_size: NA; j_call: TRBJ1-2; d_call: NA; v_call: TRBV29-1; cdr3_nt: TGCAGCGTGAGGACAGTCAACTATGGCTACACCTTC; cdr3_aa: CSVRTVNYGYTF
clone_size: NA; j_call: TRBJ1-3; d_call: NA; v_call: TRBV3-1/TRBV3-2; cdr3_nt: TGTGCCAGCAGCCCGACGGGGGACCTCTCTGGAAACACCATATATTTT; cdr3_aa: CASSPTGDLSGNTIYF
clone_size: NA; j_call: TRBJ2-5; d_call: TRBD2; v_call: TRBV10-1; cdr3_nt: TGCGCCAGCAGTGCCAGCGGGAGTGGAGGAGAGACCCAGTACTTC; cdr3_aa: CASSASGSGGETQYF
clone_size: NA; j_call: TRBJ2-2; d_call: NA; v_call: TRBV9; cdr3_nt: TGTGCCAGCAGCGGACAGAACACCGGGGAGCTGTTTTTT; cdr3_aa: CASSGQNTGELFF
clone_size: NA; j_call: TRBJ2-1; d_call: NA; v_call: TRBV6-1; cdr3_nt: TGTGCCAGCAGTGCCGCAGCCGGGAAGACCCACAATGAGCAGTTCTTC; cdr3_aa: CASSAAAGKTHNEQFF
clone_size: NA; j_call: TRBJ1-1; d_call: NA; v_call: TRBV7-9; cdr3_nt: TGTGCCAGCAGCTTAGAGGTGGGAGGGGGGAGCGGGACTGAAGCTTTCTTT; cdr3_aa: CASSLEVGGGSGTEAFF
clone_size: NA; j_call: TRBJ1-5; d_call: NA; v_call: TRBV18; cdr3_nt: TGTGCCAGCTCACCAGGTCAGGATCAGCCCCAGCATTTT; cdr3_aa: CASSPGQDQPQHF
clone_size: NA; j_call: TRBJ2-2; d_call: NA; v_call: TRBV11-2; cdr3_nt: TGTGCCAGCCGCCCCCCTATCATTGGTGGCACCGGGGAGCTGTTTTTT; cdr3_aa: CASRPPIIGGTGELFF
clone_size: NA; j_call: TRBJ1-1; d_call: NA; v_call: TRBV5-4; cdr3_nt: TGTGCCAGCAGCTTCGGGGGGAACACTGAAGCTTTCTTT; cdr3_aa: CASSFGGNTEAFF
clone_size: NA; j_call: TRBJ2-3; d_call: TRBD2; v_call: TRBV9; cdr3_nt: TGTGCCAGCACCAAGGGACTAGTGGATACGCAGTATTTT; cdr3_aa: CASTKGLVDTQYF
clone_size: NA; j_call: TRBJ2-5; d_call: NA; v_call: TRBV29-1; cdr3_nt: TGCAGCGTTGCCAACTACCACCAAGAGACCCAGTACTTC; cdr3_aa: CSVANYHQETQYF
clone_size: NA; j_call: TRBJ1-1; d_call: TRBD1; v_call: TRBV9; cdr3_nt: TGTGCCAGCAGCTCCAGGGGGCTTCAGCGGACTGAAGCTTTCTTT; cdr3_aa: CASSSRGLQRTEAFF
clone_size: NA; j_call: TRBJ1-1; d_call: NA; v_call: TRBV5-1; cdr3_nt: TGCGCCAGCAGCTTGCCAGGGGACACTGAAGCTTTCTTT; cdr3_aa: CASSLPGDTEAFF
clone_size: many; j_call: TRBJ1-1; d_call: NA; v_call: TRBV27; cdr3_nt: TGTGCCAGCAGTCTAGACTGGAACGTGAACACTGAAGCTTTCTTT; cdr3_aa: CASSLDWNVNTEAFF
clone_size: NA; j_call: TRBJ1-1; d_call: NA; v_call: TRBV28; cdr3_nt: TGTGCCAGCAGTTTAGGAGGCGGGGGTGAAGCTTTCTTT; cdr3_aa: CASSLGGGGEAFF
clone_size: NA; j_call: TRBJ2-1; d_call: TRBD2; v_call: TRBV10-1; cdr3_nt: TGCGCCAGCTCAGACCTAACATATACCACTAGCGGGGTTTACAATGAGCAGTTCTTC; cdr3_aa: CASSDLTYTTSGVYNEQFF
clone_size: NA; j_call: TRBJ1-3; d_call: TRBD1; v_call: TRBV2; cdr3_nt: TGTGCCAGCGGTCTCAGGACAGGGGGAGGAAACACCATATATTTT; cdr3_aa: CASGLRTGGGNTIYF
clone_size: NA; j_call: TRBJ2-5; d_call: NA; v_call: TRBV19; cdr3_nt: TGTGCCAGTAGTATAGGTGGGGGAGGTGAGACCCAGTACTTC; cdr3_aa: CASSIGGGGETQYF
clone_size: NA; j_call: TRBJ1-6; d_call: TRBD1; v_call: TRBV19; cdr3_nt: TGTGCCAGTAGGCTTACAGGGGTGGGTAATTCACCCCTCCACTTT; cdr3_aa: CASRLTGVGNSPLHF
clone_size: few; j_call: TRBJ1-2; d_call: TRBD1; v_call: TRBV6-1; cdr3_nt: TGTGCCAGCAGTGAACAGACGGACAGGGGGCGGAATGGCTACACCTTC; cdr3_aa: CASSEQTDRGRNGYTF
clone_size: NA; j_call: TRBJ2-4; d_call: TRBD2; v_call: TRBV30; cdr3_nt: TGTGCCTGGAGGGGCGGGGGGGCCCGCATTCAGTACTTC; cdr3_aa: CAWRGGGARIQYF
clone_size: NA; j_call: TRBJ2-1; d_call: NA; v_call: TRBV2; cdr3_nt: TGTGCCAGCAGTGAAAGGAGGCGGACGGACGCCTACAATGAGCAGTTCTTC; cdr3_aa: CASSERRRTDAYNEQFF
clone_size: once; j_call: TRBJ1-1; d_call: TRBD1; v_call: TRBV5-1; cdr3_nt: TGCGCCAGCAGCTTGGAGTTTACAGGGGGCAGGGGCACTGAAGCTTTCTTT; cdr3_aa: CASSLEFTGGRGTEAFF
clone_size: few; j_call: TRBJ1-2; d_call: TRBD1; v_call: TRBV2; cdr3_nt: TGTGCCAGCAGGAGGGTTATTGCAGGACAGGGACCGACTAACTATGGCTACACCTTC; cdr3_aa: CASRRVIAGQGPTNYGYTF
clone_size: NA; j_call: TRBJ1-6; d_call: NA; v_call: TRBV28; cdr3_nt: TGTGCCAGTTGGGACACCCGAAATTCACCCCTCCACTTT; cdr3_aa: CASWDTRNSPLHF
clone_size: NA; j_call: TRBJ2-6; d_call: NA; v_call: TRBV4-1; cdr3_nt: TGCGCCAGCAGCCTACCACAGGTCTCTGGGGCCAACGTCCTGACTTTC; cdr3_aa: CASSLPQVSGANVLTF
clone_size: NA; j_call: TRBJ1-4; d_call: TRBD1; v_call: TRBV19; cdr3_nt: TGTGCCAGTAGTATAGTTAGGGGGCCGACTAATGAAAAACTGTTTTTT; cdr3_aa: CASSIVRGPTNEKLFF
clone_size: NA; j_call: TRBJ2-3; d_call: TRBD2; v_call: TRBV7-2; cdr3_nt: TGTGCCAGCAGCTTGGGCCGGACTAGCGAGGGTACAGATACGCAGTATTTT; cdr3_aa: CASSLGRTSEGTDTQYF
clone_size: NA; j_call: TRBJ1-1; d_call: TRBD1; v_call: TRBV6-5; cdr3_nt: TGTGCCAGCAGTTGGGGACAGGGGATGACTGAAGCTTTCTTT; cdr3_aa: CASSWGQGMTEAFF
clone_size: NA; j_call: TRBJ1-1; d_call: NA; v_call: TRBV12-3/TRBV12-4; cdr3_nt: TGTGCCAGCAGTTTAAGGAGGTGGGAAAAAGCTTTCTTT; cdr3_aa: CASSLRRWEKAFF
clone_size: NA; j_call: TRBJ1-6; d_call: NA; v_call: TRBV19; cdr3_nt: TGTGCCAGTAGTACGCAGGGTTCCTACAGCTCCTATAATTCACCCCTCCACTTT; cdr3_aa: CASSTQGSYSSYNSPLHF
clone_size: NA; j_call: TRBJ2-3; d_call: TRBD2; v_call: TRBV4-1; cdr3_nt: TGCGCCAGCAGCCAACTTCATAAGCGGGGGGTATTATCAGATACGCAGTATTTT; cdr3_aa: CASSQLHKRGVLSDTQYF
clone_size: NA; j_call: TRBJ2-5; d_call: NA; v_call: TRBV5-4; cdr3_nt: TGTGCCAGCAGCTTGCGGCAGGGCGGCCAAGAGACCCAGTACTTC; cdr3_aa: CASSLRQGGQETQYF
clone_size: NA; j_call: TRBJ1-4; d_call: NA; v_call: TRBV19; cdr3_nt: TGTGCCAGTAGTAAGGGAGGCGCAACTAATGAAAAACTGTTTTTT; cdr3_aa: CASSKGGATNEKLFF
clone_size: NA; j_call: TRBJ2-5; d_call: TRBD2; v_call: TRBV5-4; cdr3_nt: TGTGCCAGCAGCTTGGGTGGGGGGACTAGCGGTCGGGAGACCCAGTACTTC; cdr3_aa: CASSLGGGTSGRETQYF
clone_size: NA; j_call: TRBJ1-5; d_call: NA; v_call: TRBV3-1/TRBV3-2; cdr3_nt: TGTGCCAGCAGCCAAGTGGGCCAGCCCCAGCATTTT; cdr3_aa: CASSQVGQPQHF
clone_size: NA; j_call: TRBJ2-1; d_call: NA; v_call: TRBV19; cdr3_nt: TGTGCCAGTCGTCGGCGACCCACCGAGGGCTCCTACAATGAGCAGTTCTTC; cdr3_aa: CASRRRPTEGSYNEQFF
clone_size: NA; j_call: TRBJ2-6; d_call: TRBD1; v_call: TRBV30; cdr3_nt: TGTGCCTGGAAACAGGGGACCGGGGCCAACGTCCTGACTTTC; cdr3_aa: CAWKQGTGANVLTF
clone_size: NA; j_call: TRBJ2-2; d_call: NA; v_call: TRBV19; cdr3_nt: TGTGCCAGTAGTATAACAGTAACCGGGGAGCTGTTTTTT; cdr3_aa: CASSITVTGELFF
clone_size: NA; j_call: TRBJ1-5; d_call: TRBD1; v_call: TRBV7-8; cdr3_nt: TGTGCCAGCAGCCCCGGACAGGGTGTTAGGAGCAATCAGCCCCAGCATTTT; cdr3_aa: CASSPGQGVRSNQPQHF
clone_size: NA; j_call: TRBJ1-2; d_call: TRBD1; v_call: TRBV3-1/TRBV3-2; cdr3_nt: TGTGCCAGCAGCCAAGATCCGGACAGGAACTATGGCTACACCTTC; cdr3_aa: CASSQDPDRNYGYTF